The rows below give T cell receptor beta chains drawn from one sample of a study of CD8+CD57+ T cells in acquired aplastic anemia. TCRdb independently ran MiXCR on the reads; one entry per CDR3 protein. This table has a few hundred thousand distinct CDR3 sequences, roughly 34% appearing once. Input material: sorted CD4+, CD8+, or CD8+CD57+ T cells (not recorded which) from PBMCs. The source of these receptors is a human donor with aplastic anemia. CDR3s include the opening cysteine and the closing phenylalanine or tryptophan. Fields, in order: D gene, clone size, J gene, CDR3 length, V gene, CDR3 DNA, CDR3 protein. A D gene is named only where the DNA matches it firmly. Size values are once, few and many counts, or a class for expanded clones, and some rows have none.

.,.,TRBJ2-2,14,TRBV14,TGTGCCAGCAGCCAAGCTAGGAACACCGGGGAGCTGTTTTTT,CASSQARNTGELFF
.,.,TRBJ1-6,13,TRBV20-1,TGCAGTGCTAGAGGAATAGAGAATTCACCCCTCCACTTT,CSARGIENSPLHF
TRBD2,.,TRBJ2-7,12,TRBV7-8,TGTGCCAGCAGGCCGACTAGCGGCGAGCAGTACTTC,CASRPTSGEQYF
.,many,TRBJ2-5,14,TRBV7-2,TGTGCCAGCAGCTTAGTAAGGGTACAAGAGACCCAGTACTTC,CASSLVRVQETQYF
.,many,TRBJ1-6,16,TRBV6-1,TGTGCCAGCAGACGGACCGGGACCGCCCTGAATTCACCCCTCCACTTT,CASRRTGTALNSPLHF
TRBD1,.,TRBJ2-4,13,TRBV5-1,TGCGCCAGCGGGACAGACCATCGGGACATTCAGTACTTC,CASGTDHRDIQYF
TRBD1,once,TRBJ1-6,16,TRBV25-1,TGTGCCAGCAGTGGACGACAGGGCAGTAATAATTCACCCCTCCACTTT,CASSGRQGSNNSPLHF
TRBD2,many,TRBJ2-7,15,TRBV9,TGTGCCAGCAGCGTATTAGCGGGCAGCTCCTACGAGCAGTACTTC,CASSVLAGSSYEQYF
.,few,TRBJ2-7,15,TRBV7-8,TGTGCCCGCAGCCTTGCCACCCCTAGCGTCGACGAGCAGTACTTC,CARSLATPSVDEQYF
.,.,TRBJ1-3,15,TRBV6-2/TRBV6-3,TGTGCCAGCAGTTACTCTGGGAGTATTGGAAACACCATATATTTT,CASSYSGSIGNTIYF
TRBD1,few,TRBJ1-2,12,TRBV29-1,TGCAGTGATCCGGGACAGGGCTATGGCTACACCTTC,CSDPGQGYGYTF
TRBD1,.,TRBJ1-5,16,TRBV24-1,TGTGAGTCTGGTGCCAGTACGGACAGGGCAAGGCAGCCCCAGCATTTT,CESGASTDRARQPQHF
.,few,TRBJ2-5,14,TRBV5-1,TGCGCCAGCAGCTTGGTGGTAGCGGACAAGACCCAGTACTTC,CASSLVVADKTQYF
.,.,TRBJ2-7,14,TRBV6-2/TRBV6-3,TGTGCCAGCAGTTACGTTCCGGTTTTGGGGGAGCAGTACTTC,CASSYVPVLGEQYF
.,few,TRBJ1-2,16,TRBV4-1,TGCGCCAGCAGCCAAGATCAAGTTGGGCGAGTCTCTGGCTACACCTTC,CASSQDQVGRVSGYTF
.,few,TRBJ1-5,16,TRBV4-1,TGCGCCAGCAGCCAAGAGGGTAATCAAGGCTATCAGCCCCAGCATTTT,CASSQEGNQGYQPQHF
.,.,TRBJ1-1,14,TRBV10-2,TGCGCCAGCACCTTGACAGGAGTAGACACTGAAGCTTTCTTT,CASTLTGVDTEAFF
.,.,TRBJ1-2,15,TRBV10-1,TGTGCCAGCTCACTCAGGACGGCACCCAACTATGGCTACACCTTC,CASSLRTAPNYGYTF
.,many,TRBJ1-1,14,TRBV2,TGTGCCAAGGGGGGGTCGCGGATGAACACTGAAGCTTTCTTT,CAKGGSRMNTEAFF
.,.,TRBJ2-4,18,TRBV2,TGTGCCAGCAGTGAAGGGGGGTTGGCGGGGGCCAACAAAAACATTCAGTACTTC,CASSEGGLAGANKNIQYF
TRBD1,.,TRBJ1-3,21,TRBV11-1,TGTGCCAGCAGCTTAGCGCGAAATCCCGGGACAGGCATCAGACGTGGAAACACCATATATTTT,CASSLARNPGTGIRRGNTIYF
.,many,TRBJ2-7,13,TRBV2,TGTGCCAGCAGCGCGACAGATTCCTACGAGCAGTACTTC,CASSATDSYEQYF
.,many,TRBJ1-3,17,TRBV2,TGTGCCAGCAGAATGTCAGTCCGGAGAACCTCTGGAAACACCATATATTTT,CASRMSVRRTSGNTIYF
.,many,TRBJ1-6,15,TRBV20-1,TGCAGTGCTAGACAGGTGGAGGTGGCTAATTCACCCCTCCACTTT,CSARQVEVANSPLHF
TRBD2,few,TRBJ2-1,16,TRBV20-1,TGCAGTGCTGAGGGACTAGCGGCCGACTCCTACAATGAGCAGTTCTTC,CSAEGLAADSYNEQFF
.,many,TRBJ1-5,12,TRBV2,TGTGCCAGCAATGAGGCAGTTCAGCCCCAGCATTTT,CASNEAVQPQHF
TRBD1,.,TRBJ1-1,12,TRBV25-1,TGTGCCAGCAGTGAACAGGGGGTGAGGGCTTTCTTT,CASSEQGVRAFF
TRBD2,.,TRBJ2-2,16,TRBV19,TGTGCCAGTAGTATCATCATTCCTAGCGGTCCCGGGGAGCTGTTTTTT,CASSIIIPSGPGELFF
TRBD2,.,TRBJ2-3,14,TRBV25-1,TGTGCCAGCTTAGAGGGCGGGAGTGCAGATACGCAGTATTTT,CASLEGGSADTQYF
.,.,TRBJ2-1,13,TRBV12-3/TRBV12-4,TGTGCCAGTTATCGGCGGTTCAGGAATGAGCAGTTCTTC,CASYRRFRNEQFF
TRBD2,many,TRBJ2-7,17,TRBV10-1,TGCGCCAGCAGTGAGACACTAGCGGGGCCCCTACCCTACGAGCAGTACTTC,CASSETLAGPLPYEQYF
.,many,TRBJ1-3,14,TRBV9,TGTGCCAGCAGTCGGATAGGGGTAGGAAACACCATATATTTT,CASSRIGVGNTIYF
.,.,TRBJ1-1,17,TRBV5-1,TGCGCCAGCAGCTTGGGTATGGGGGCCAGGGGATTCTCTGAAGCTTTCTTT,CASSLGMGARGFSEAFF
TRBD1,many,TRBJ1-5,16,TRBV19,TGTGCCAGTAGTATGAGGGACAGGGGAAGCAATCAGCCCCAGCATTTT,CASSMRDRGSNQPQHF
TRBD2,.,TRBJ2-7,15,TRBV7-3,TGTGCCAGCAGCCCTCTAGCGGGGGACCCCTACGAGCAGTGCTTC,CASSPLAGDPYEQCF
.,many,TRBJ2-7,11,TRBV24-1,TGTGCCGCCTCCTCTGGAGACGAGCAGTACTTC,CAASSGDEQYF
.,many,TRBJ2-1,16,TRBV10-1,TGCGCCAGCAGACTTTCTGTCTTCGGATCGGGGAATGAGCAGTTCTTC,CASRLSVFGSGNEQFF
.,few,TRBJ1-2,13,TRBV6-5,TGTGCCAGCAGTTACTCATCGGGGGCGGGCTACACCTTC,CASSYSSGAGYTF
TRBD1,many,TRBJ2-5,13,TRBV24-1,TGTGCCACCAGCGCGGGACAGGGAGCGACCCAGTACTTC,CATSAGQGATQYF
.,many,TRBJ1-5,17,TRBV4-2,TGTGCCAGCAGCCAGGGGGATCGCTTCAGGATGGGGCAGCCCCAGCATTTT,CASSQGDRFRMGQPQHF
TRBD1,few,TRBJ2-2,15,TRBV19,TGTGCCAGTAAATGGACAGGGATTTCTATCGGGGAGCTGTTTTTT,CASKWTGISIGELFF
.,few,TRBJ1-5,15,TRBV5-1,TGCGCCAGCAGCTTGATTGGGGCCTCCAATCAGCCCCAGCATTTT,CASSLIGASNQPQHF
.,few,TRBJ2-3,14,TRBV27,TGTGCCAGCAGCTTGGGACTCCTCTACGCTACGCAGTATTTT,CASSLGLLYATQYF